This T cell receptor (beta chain) was sequenced during a study of cytomegalovirus exposure and HLA in healthy donors. This CDR3 comprises 15 residues. Germline CDR1 reads MNHNS; CDR2 reads SASEGT. With 1 base clipped from V and 2 bases from J, the junction kept 5 bases outside the gene matches. It was with 60 Vbeta and 13 Jbeta primers that the PCR ran. Libraries were prepared by immunoSEQ multiplex PCR; TCRdb keeps only in-frame clonotypes and omits some of them. The repertoire holds 110,000 to 150,000 clones, with around two thirds as singletons. The donors comprised healthy bone marrow donors. Nominal health characterized the donors when sampled, though unrecorded immune exposures were likely. Concerning this clone itself: Its antigen remains unidentified.

Study-wide results and caveats: TCR beta V- and J-gene trimming was later associated with a missense DCLRE1C variant. DRB1 showed the most TCR associations and HLA-C the fewest in a later analysis, as rates varied by HLA locus.

Specimen: PBMCs. The TCR was taken from a woman aged 55 to 70 in good health and CMV-seropositive. The chain combines TRBV6-1 with TRBJ2-7, with TRBD2 matching 7 bases. CDR3 nucleotides: TGTGCCAGCAGTGAAGGGCTAGCGGATACCTACGAGCAGTACTTC. The encoded protein is CASSEGLADTYEQYF.